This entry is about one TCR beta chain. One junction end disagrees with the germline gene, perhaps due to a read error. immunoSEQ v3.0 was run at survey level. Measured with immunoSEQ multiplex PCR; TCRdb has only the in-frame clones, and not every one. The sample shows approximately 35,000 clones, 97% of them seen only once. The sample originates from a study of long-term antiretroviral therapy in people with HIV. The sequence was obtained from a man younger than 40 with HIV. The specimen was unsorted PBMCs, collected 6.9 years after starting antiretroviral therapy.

The CDR3 coding sequence is TGTGCCAGCAGCCCCGGGCACGCCTCGGACTTC. It is translated as CASSPGHASDF. This chain links TRBV7-9 with TRBJ2-7; the D is unclear. Germline CDR1 is SEHNR and CDR2 is FQNEAQ (reference sequence). The CDR3 is made up of 11 amino acids.